This T cell receptor beta chain is from a study of response to subunit inactivated influenza vaccine. Overall study findings and caveats: Researchers suggested that each seasonal influenza vaccination recruits few new T cells.

With 3 bases removed from V and 0 bases from J, the gap between germline ends came to 10 bases. The CDR3 is 16 residues long. Per germline, CDR1 KGHDR and CDR2 SFDVKD. This clonotype appeared a few times. Its target is unknown. TCRdb re-analysed the RT-PCR reads in MiXCR, keeping a single row per CDR3 protein. The sample carries fewer than 700,000 distinct CDR3 sequences, about an eighth recorded once. The sample was PBMCs from blood, taken roughly 46 days after vaccination. The rearrangement joins TRBV24-1 to TRBJ2-2; D might be TRBD1 (6 bases). The TCR comes from a man between 45 and 60 years old who received an inactivated influenza vaccine. The CDR3, as DNA: TGTGCCACCAGTGATCCAGGGGACACGAACACCGGGGAGCTGTTTTTT. Its protein is CATSDPGDTNTGELFF.